The 4 T cell receptor beta chains listed next were all sequenced from one sample in a study. TCRdb independently ran MiXCR on the RT-PCR reads; one entry per CDR3 protein. The sample yields 650,000 to 800,000 distinct CDR3 sequences, 14% seen once. The specimen was memory CD4+ T cells from blood. These receptors were obtained from a female donor in good health, serving as a healthy control.

This clonotype has just a few counts. The J gene is TRBJ1-1, the V gene TRBV7-3; unclear D gene. This CDR3 has 13 residues. Trimming removed 1 base at V and 5 bases at J, with 8 bases between. Germline loops: CDR1 SGHTA, CDR2 FQGTGA. The CDR3 bases are TGTGCCAGCAGCTTAAGCCTGGAGACTGAAGCTTTCTTT. Amino acids: CASSLSLETEAFF.

This clonotype was found many times. Here the CDR3 reads CAISERRGLAGDYTYNEQFF. In DNA form, the CDR3 reads TGTGCCATCAGTGAGCGCCGGGGACTAGCGGGAGATTACACCTACAATGAGCAGTTCTTC. V usage is TRBV10-3 and J usage is TRBJ2-1; TRBD2 agrees at 14 bases. Germline V gene sequence: CDR1 ENHRY, CDR2 SYGVKD. There are 20 residues in the CDR3. After removal of 2 bases from V and 2 bases from J, the junction contained 11 bases not matched to a gene.

Only a few counts were recorded for this clonotype. V is TRBV6-2 or TRBV6-3 and J is TRBJ2-3, with 14 bases matching TRBD2. V trimming: 0 bases; J trimming: 8 bases; junction bases outside the gene matches: 13. Per germline, CDR1 MNHEY and CDR2 SVGEGT. CDR3 length: 19 residues. The CDR3 region has the DNA TGTGCCAGCAGTTACTCACGACCGGGACTAGCGGGAGTCGTTGCTACGCAGTATTTT. It is translated as CASSYSRPGLAGVVATQYF.

The rearrangement joins TRBV20-1 to TRBJ2-6; D is ambiguous. CDR1 DFQATT and CDR2 SNEGSKA come from the germline V gene (reference sequence). V was shortened by 0 bases and J by 2 bases, with 14 bases between the two germline ends. CDR3 length: 17 amino acids. CDR3 sequence reads: CSARDLVPRTGANVLTF. CDR3 coding DNA: TGCAGTGCTAGAGATCTCGTCCCACGCACTGGGGCCAACGTCCTGACTTTC.